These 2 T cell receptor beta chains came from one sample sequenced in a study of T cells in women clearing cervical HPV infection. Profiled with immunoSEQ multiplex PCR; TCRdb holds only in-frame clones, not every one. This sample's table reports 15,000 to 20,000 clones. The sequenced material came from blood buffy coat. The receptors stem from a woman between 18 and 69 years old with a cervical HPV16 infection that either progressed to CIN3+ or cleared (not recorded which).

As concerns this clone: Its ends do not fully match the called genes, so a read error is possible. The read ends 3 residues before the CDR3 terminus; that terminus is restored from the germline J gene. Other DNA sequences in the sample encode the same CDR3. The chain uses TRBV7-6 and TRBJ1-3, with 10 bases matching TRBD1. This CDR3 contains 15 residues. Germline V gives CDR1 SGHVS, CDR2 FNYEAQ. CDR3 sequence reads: CASSLGQGAGNTIYF. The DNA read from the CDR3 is TGTGCCAGCAGCTTAGGACAGGGGGCGGGAAACACG. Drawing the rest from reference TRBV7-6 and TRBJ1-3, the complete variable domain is GAGVSQSPRYKVTKRGQDVALRCDPISGHVSLYWYRQALGQGPEFLTYFNYEAQQDKSGLPNDRFSAERPEGSISTLTIQRTEQRDSAMYRCASSLGQGAGNTIYFGEGSWLTVV.

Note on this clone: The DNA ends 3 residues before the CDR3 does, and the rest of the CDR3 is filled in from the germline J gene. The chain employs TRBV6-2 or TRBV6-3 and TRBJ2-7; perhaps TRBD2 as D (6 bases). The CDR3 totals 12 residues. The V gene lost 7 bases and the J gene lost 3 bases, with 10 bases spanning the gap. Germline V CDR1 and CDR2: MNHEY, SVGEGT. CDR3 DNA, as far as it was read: TGTGCCAGCACTGGGGGGATCTACGAG. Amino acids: CASTGGIYE. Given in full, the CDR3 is CASTGGIYEQYF.